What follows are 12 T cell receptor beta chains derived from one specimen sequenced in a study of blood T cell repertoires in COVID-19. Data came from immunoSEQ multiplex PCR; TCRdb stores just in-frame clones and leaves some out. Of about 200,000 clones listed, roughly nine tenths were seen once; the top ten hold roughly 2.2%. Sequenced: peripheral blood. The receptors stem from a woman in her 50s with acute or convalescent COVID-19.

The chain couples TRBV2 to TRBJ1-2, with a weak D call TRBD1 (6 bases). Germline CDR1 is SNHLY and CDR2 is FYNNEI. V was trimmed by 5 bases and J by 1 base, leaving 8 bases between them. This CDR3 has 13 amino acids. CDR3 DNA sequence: TGTGCCAGCAGTATGGACAGTAACTATGGCTACACCTTC. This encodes CASSMDSNYGYTF.

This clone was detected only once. The CDR3 DNA reads as TGTGCCAGCAGTTTACAGAACTATGGCTACACCTTC. Its translation: CASSLQNYGYTF. The genes are TRBV12-3 or TRBV12-4 and TRBJ1-2; D is unclear. The CDR3 extends over 12 amino acids. V lost 2 bases to trimming and J lost 2 bases, with 3 bases between them.

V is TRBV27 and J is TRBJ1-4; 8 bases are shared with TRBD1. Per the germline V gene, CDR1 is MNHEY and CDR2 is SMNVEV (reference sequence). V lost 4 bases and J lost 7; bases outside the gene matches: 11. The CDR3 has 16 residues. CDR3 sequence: CASSSGQGGIPEKLFF. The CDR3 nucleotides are TGTGCCAGCAGTTCCGGACAGGGAGGGATTCCTGAAAAACTGTTTTTT.

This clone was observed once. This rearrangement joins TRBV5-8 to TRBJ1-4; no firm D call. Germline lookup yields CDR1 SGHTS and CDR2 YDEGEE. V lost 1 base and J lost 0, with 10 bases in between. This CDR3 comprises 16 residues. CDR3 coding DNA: TGTGCCAGCAGCTTGATCCTCGTTGCAACTAATGAAAAACTGTTTTTT. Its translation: CASSLILVATNEKLFF.

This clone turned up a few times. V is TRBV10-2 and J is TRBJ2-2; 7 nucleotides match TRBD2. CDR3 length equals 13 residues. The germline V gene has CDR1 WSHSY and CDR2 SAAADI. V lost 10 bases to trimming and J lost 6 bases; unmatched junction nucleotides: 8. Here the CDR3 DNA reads TGCGCCACTCAAAGCGGGGACGCCGGGGAGCTGTTTTTT. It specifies CATQSGDAGELFF.

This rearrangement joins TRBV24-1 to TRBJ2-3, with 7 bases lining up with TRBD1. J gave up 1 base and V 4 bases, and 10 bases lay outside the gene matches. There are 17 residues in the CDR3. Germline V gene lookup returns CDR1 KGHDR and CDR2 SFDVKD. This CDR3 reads CATSDDTGAGGTDTQYF. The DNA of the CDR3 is TGTGCCACCAGTGACGATACAGGGGCAGGGGGCACAGATACGCAGTATTTT.

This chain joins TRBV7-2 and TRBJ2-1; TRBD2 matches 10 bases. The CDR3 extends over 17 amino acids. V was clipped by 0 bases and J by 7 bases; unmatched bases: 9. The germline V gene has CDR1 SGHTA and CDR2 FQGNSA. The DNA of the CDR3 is TGTGCCAGCAGCTTAGCGCTGGCTAGCGGGAGTGTGAATGAGCAGTTCTTC. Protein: CASSLALASGSVNEQFF.

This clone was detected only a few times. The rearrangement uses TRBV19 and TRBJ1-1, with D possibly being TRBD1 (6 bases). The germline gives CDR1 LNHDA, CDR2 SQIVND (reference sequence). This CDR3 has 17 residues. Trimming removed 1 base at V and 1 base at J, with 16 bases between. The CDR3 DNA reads TGTGCCAGTAGTATAGTAAATGTGCAGGGGCGGAACACTGAAGCTTTCTTT. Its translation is CASSIVNVQGRNTEAFF.

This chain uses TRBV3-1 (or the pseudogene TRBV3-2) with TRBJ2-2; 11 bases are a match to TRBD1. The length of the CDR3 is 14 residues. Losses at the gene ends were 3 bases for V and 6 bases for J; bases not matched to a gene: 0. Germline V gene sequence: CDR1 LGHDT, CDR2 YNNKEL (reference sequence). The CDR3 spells CASSQGQGAGELFF. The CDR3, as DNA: TGTGCCAGCAGCCAGGGACAGGGGGCCGGGGAGCTGTTTTTT.

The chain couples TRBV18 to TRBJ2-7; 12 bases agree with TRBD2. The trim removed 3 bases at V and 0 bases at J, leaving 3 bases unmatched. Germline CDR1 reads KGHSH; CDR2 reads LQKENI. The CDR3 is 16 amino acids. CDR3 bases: TGTGCCAGCTCACCCGGACTAGCGGGGAACTCCTACGAGCAGTACTTC. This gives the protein CASSPGLAGNSYEQYF.

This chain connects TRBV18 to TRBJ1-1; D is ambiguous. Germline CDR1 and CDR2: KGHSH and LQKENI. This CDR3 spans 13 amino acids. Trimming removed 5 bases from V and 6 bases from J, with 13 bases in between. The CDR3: CASSEAQTPEAFF. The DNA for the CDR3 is TGTGCCAGCTCAGAGGCCCAAACGCCTGAAGCTTTCTTT.

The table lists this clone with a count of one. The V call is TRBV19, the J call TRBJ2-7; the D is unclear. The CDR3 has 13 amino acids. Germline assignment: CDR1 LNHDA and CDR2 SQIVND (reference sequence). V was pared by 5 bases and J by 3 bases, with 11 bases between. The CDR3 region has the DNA TGTGCCAGTAGTTCTAACTCTGGCTACGAGCAGTACTTC. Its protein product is CASSSNSGYEQYF.